These T cell receptor beta chains were read from a single sample in a study of T cell repertoires in cytomegalovirus infection. TCRdb processed the reads anew with MiXCR; each CDR3 protein has one entry. The sample holds roughly 310,000 distinct CDR3 sequences, about 17% seen once. Sequencing was performed on PBMCs. Receptors were obtained from a human donor in good health (CMV status not recorded). Some clones in this sample may be carry-over from other donors' samples. CDR3s include the opening cysteine and the closing phenylalanine or tryptophan. D genes are given only for firm matches. Clone size is stated in some rows and not others, as once, few, many or a class when expanded.

>TRBJ1-5|few|-|TRBV18
CASSTGTGATQPQHF
TGTGCCAGCTCGACCGGGACGGGGGCAACTCAGCCCCAGCATTTT
>TRBJ1-1|-|-|TRBV6-2/TRBV6-3
CASSYHPANTEAFF
TGTGCCAGCAGTTATCACCCCGCTAACACTGAAGCTTTCTTT
>TRBJ2-3|many|TRBD2|TRBV7-2
CASSSSRRGVADTQYF
TGTGCCAGCAGCTCCTCAAGGCGGGGGGTGGCAGATACGCAGTATTTT
>TRBJ2-3|-|TRBD2|TRBV20-1
CSASPTSGGADTQYF
TGCAGTGCTAGCCCCACGAGCGGGGGGGCGGATACGCAGTATTTT
>TRBJ2-6|many|TRBD2|TRBV7-2
CASSQWGGFYETSGANVLTF
TGTGCCAGCAGCCAATGGGGGGGTTTCTACGAAACCTCTGGGGCCAACGTCCTGACTTTC
>TRBJ1-2|-|-|TRBV28
CASSPGGDGGGYTF
TGTGCCAGCAGTCCCGGGGGTGACGGGGGGGGCTACACCTTC
>TRBJ1-6|many|-|TRBV7-2
CASRERGSYNSPLHF
TGTGCCAGCAGGGAGCGGGGCTCCTATAATTCACCCCTCCACTTT
>TRBJ1-5|many|-|TRBV7-2
CASSFAEGGGNQPQHF
TGTGCCAGCAGCTTCGCAGAGGGGGGCGGAAATCAGCCCCAGCATTTT
>TRBJ2-7|many|-|TRBV7-8
CASSSGGQSSYEQYF
TGTGCCAGCAGCTCGGGAGGACAGAGCTCCTACGAGCAGTACTTC
>TRBJ2-5|many|-|TRBV10-3
CAISESTGTQETQYF
TGTGCCATCAGTGAGTCCACAGGTACCCAAGAGACCCAGTACTTC
>TRBJ1-4|-|TRBD1|TRBV7-9
CASSLAAAGGVEKLFF
TGTGCCAGCAGCTTAGCGGCGGCAGGGGGTGTTGAAAAACTGTTTTTT
>TRBJ2-1|many|-|TRBV6-2/TRBV6-3
CASSYAGKAREQFF
TGTGCCAGCAGTTACGCAGGGAAGGCTCGTGAGCAGTTCTTC
>TRBJ2-5|few|-|TRBV6-2/TRBV6-3
CASALPGQSRRGETQYF
TGTGCCAGCGCTCTGCCGGGACAGTCTAGGAGGGGAGAGACCCAGTACTTC
>TRBJ1-1|few|-|TRBV11-2
CASSAGVNTEAFF
TGTGCCAGCAGCGCCGGCGTAAACACTGAAGCTTTCTTT
>TRBJ2-5|few|TRBD1|TRBV7-9
CASSFSGQLQETQYF
TGTGCCAGCAGCTTTTCGGGACAGCTACAAGAGACCCAGTACTTC
>TRBJ2-5|many|-|TRBV5-8
CASRSWGDSQETQYF
TGTGCCAGCAGGAGTTGGGGGGATTCCCAAGAGACCCAGTACTTC
>TRBJ1-6|many|TRBD1|TRBV7-2
CASSRGQDNSPLHF
TGTGCCAGCAGCAGGGGACAGGATAATTCACCCCTCCACTTT
>TRBJ1-6|once|-|TRBV4-2
CASSQHRVPNSPLHF
TGTGCCAGCAGCCAACACAGGGTCCCGAATTCACCCCTCCACTTT
>TRBJ2-1|many|-|TRBV27
CASSQAMRRNEQFF
TGTGCCAGCAGCCAGGCGATGAGAAGAAATGAGCAGTTCTTC
>TRBJ2-7|few|TRBD2|TRBV18
CASSPRGLAGPTTYEQYF
TGTGCCAGCTCACCGCGAGGGCTAGCGGGGCCTACCACCTACGAGCAGTACTTC
>TRBJ2-1|few|TRBD2|TRBV6-5
CASSLWGDSGGASHYNEQFF
TGTGCCAGCAGTCTATGGGGGGATAGCGGGGGGGCTTCTCACTACAATGAGCAGTTCTTC
>TRBJ2-7|-|-|TRBV2
CASGGKGRGEQYF
TGTGCCAGCGGGGGGAAGGGCCGGGGCGAGCAGTACTTC
>TRBJ2-1|many|-|TRBV7-3
CASSPEGTRPENEQFF
TGTGCCAGCAGCCCTGAGGGGACCCGCCCGGAAAATGAGCAGTTCTTC
>TRBJ2-2|few|-|TRBV6-5
CASTYDFNTGELFF
TGTGCCAGCACTTATGATTTTAACACCGGGGAGCTGTTTTTT
>TRBJ1-4|few|TRBD1|TRBV7-8
CASSLGQEGNEKLFF
TGTGCCAGCAGCCTCGGACAGGAGGGGAATGAAAAACTGTTTTTT
>TRBJ2-2|few|TRBD2|TRBV29-1
CSVGQTSTNTGELFF
TGCAGCGTTGGCCAGACTAGCACGAACACCGGGGAGCTGTTTTTT
>TRBJ1-5|few|-|TRBV11-2
CASSLGGEGQPQHF
TGTGCCAGCAGCTTAGGCGGGGAGGGCCAGCCCCAGCATTTT
>TRBJ2-5|-|TRBD1|TRBV7-8
CASSLTTGGRETQYF
TGTGCCAGCAGCTTAACGACAGGGGGCCGGGAGACCCAGTACTTC
>TRBJ1-2|many|-|TRBV7-9
CASTDRVLTGGYTF
TGTGCCAGCACCGACCGGGTCCTCACAGGGGGCTACACCTTC
>TRBJ1-1|-|TRBD1|TRBV7-3
CASSSATGDAFF
TGTGCCAGCAGCTCAGCGACAGGGGACGCTTTCTTT
>TRBJ1-6|many|-|TRBV11-2
CASRKPGPRSSYNSPLHF
TGTGCCAGCAGGAAACCGGGACCGAGGAGCTCCTATAATTCACCCCTCCACTTT
>TRBJ2-4|many|TRBD1|TRBV28
CASSYRGPRGIQYF
TGTGCCAGCAGTTACAGGGGGCCAAGGGGCATTCAGTACTTC
>TRBJ1-2|-|-|TRBV20-1
CSARDRGASYYGYTF
TGCAGTGCTAGAGATCGGGGGGCGTCGTACTATGGCTACACCTTC
>TRBJ2-1|-|TRBD2|TRBV12-3/TRBV12-4
CASSLRSSGGDEQFF
TGTGCCAGCAGTTTACGCTCTAGCGGGGGCGATGAGCAGTTCTTC
>TRBJ2-4|few|TRBD2|TRBV6-6
CASSYSRLAGSKNIQYF
TGTGCCAGCAGTTACTCCCGACTAGCTGGGTCCAAAAACATTCAGTACTTC
>TRBJ1-2|-|-|TRBV3-1
CASSQDRGLTGNGYTF
TGTGCCAGCAGCCAAGATCGGGGCCTTACAGGGAATGGCTACACCTTC
>TRBJ2-1|few|-|TRBV5-5
CASSSGSLATYNEQFF
TGTGCCAGCAGCTCTGGATCCCTGGCGACCTACAATGAGCAGTTCTTC
>TRBJ2-5|few|-|TRBV18
CASSPPFRSIQTQYF
TGTGCCAGCTCACCACCGTTTCGTAGTATCCAGACCCAGTACTTC
>TRBJ1-1|-|TRBD1|TRBV29-1
CSGNTGGVEAFF
TGCAGCGGCAACACAGGGGGAGTTGAAGCTTTCTTT
>TRBJ1-2|few|TRBD1|TRBV28
CASSLDDRGTYGYTF
TGTGCCAGCAGTTTGGACGACAGGGGGACTTATGGCTACACCTTC
>TRBJ2-3|-|-|TRBV11-1
CASSEWRGRSTTDTQYF
TGTGCCAGCAGCGAATGGCGGGGCCGGTCGACCACAGATACGCAGTATTTT
>TRBJ2-5|once|-|TRBV20-1
CSALVDSGETQYF
TGCAGTGCTCTAGTGGACTCCGGAGAGACCCAGTACTTC
>TRBJ2-5|-|-|TRBV5-4
CASSLDRGRETQYF
TGTGCCAGCAGCTTGGATCGTGGGCGGGAGACCCAGTACTTC